What follows are 26 T cell receptor beta chains derived from one specimen sequenced in a study of T cell responses to AZD1222 COVID-19 vaccine. Data came from immunoSEQ multiplex PCR; TCRdb stores just in-frame clones and leaves some out. The data contain some 130,000 clones, approximately 91% of them singletons. This specimen was peripheral blood, taken 28 days after the second AZD1222 dose. The origin of the receptors is an adult who received the AZD1222 COVID-19 vaccine.

The gene calls are TRBV28 and TRBJ2-6; D is uncertain. The CDR3 contains 16 residues. V lost 7 bases and J lost 1, with 14 bases in between. Germline CDR1 MDHEN, CDR2 SYDVKM. CDR3 sequence: CASIGQESSGANVLTF. DNA for the CDR3: TGTGCCAGCATAGGGCAGGAGTCTTCTGGGGCCAACGTCCTGACTTTC.

The chain uses TRBV28 and TRBJ1-3; D gene unclear. The CDR3 is 12 residues long. V lost 9 bases, J lost 3 bases, and 9 bases lay in between. Germline CDR1 reads MDHEN; CDR2 reads SYDVKM. The CDR3 nucleotides are TGTGCCAGTGATCCGGGTGGAAACACCATATATTTT. This gives the protein CASDPGGNTIYF.

This clone was counted a single time. The chain employs TRBV11-2 and TRBJ2-1; D is undetermined. Trimming stripped 7 bases from V and 9 bases from J, with 13 bases between. CDR1 and CDR2 (germline): SGHAT, FQNNGV. CDR3 length equals 12 residues. This CDR3 is CASNPSFGEQFF. CDR3 in DNA: TGTGCCAGCAACCCCAGTTTCGGTGAGCAGTTCTTC.

About this clone itself: Other DNA sequences in this specimen translate into the identical CDR3. This chain joins TRBV11-3 and TRBJ2-2; D not resolved. Germline CDR1 and CDR2: SGHNT and YENEEA. The V end lost 1 base, the J end lost 6 bases, and 3 bases lay between the germline ends. The CDR3 contains 12 residues. The CDR3 DNA reads TGTGCCAGCAGCTTAGGGGCCGGGGAGCTGTTTTTT. Amino acid sequence: CASSLGAGELFF. The full variable domain, in which reference TRBV11-3 and TRBJ2-2 provide the parts outside the CDR3, is EAGVVQSPRYKIIEKKQPVAFWCNPISGHNTLYWYLQNLGQGPELLIRYENEEAVDDSQLPKDRFSAERLKGVDSTLKIQPAELGDSAVYLCASSLGAGELFFGEGSRLTVL.

V gene TRBV3-1 (or the pseudogene TRBV3-2) combines with J gene TRBJ1-1, with TRBD1 matching 8 bases. The germline V gene encodes CDR1 LGHDT and CDR2 YNNKEL (reference sequence). J gave up 4 bases and V 3 bases, and 4 bases lay outside the gene matches. CDR3 length: 14 amino acids. CDR3 sequence (DNA): TGTGCCAGCAGCCAGAGACAGGGGATCACTGAAGCTTTCTTT. Translating gives CASSQRQGITEAFF.

The J gene is TRBJ1-1, the V gene TRBV29-1, with D maybe TRBD1 (5 bases). The ends were cut back, 2 bases at V and 1 base at J, with 14 bases in the middle. CDR1 and CDR2 (germline): SQVTM, ANQGSEA. This CDR3 region has 15 residues. CDR3 loop: CSVEYQGLGNTEAFF. CDR3 coding DNA: TGCAGCGTTGAATATCAGGGCTTGGGGAACACTGAAGCTTTCTTT.

This rearrangement joins TRBV7-9 to TRBJ1-5; 9 bases agree with TRBD1. J lost 6 bases, V lost 4 bases, and 4 bases had no gene match. Germline V gene lookup returns CDR1 SEHNR and CDR2 FQNEAQ (reference sequence). The CDR3 runs 14 residues. CDR3: CASSSGQGSQPQHF. The DNA of the CDR3 is TGTGCCAGCAGCTCGGGACAGGGCTCTCAGCCCCAGCATTTT. The whole variable domain, filled in from reference TRBV7-9 and TRBJ1-5, reads DTGVSQNPRHKITKRGQNVTFRCDPISEHNRLYWYRQTLGQGPEFLTYFQNEAQLEKSRLLSDRFSAERPKGSFSTLEIQRTEQGDSAMYLCASSSGQGSQPQHFGDGTRLSIL.

This chain connects TRBV6-5 to TRBJ2-7; perhaps TRBD2 as D (6 bases). Between the trimmed V and J ends, which lost 5 bases and 3 bases, there was a span of 11 bases. The CDR3 totals 13 residues. CDR1 and CDR2 from the germline V gene are MNHEY and SVGAGI. Here the CDR3 reads CASSIGTYYEQYF. In DNA form, the CDR3 reads TGTGCCAGCAGTATCGGGACTTACTACGAGCAGTACTTC.

J is TRBJ1-1 and V is TRBV6-5; 7 positions agree with TRBD1. V shed 4 bases and J 4 bases; nucleotides not matched to a gene: 6. Germline V gives CDR1 MNHEY, CDR2 SVGAGI. The CDR3 is 14 amino acids. The CDR3 region is CASSWQGVGTEAFF. DNA for the CDR3: TGTGCCAGCAGTTGGCAGGGGGTCGGCACTGAAGCTTTCTTT.

The chain recombines TRBV30 with TRBJ1-3; no definite D call. The CDR3 runs 13 residues. CDR1 and CDR2 (germline): GTSNPN, SVGIG (reference sequence). V gave up 0 bases and J gave up 4 bases, with 7 bases separating them. The CDR3 is CAWSVTAGNTIYF. CDR3 nucleotides: TGTGCCTGGAGTGTAACGGCCGGAAACACCATATATTTT. Full variable domain (remainder filled in from reference TRBV30 and TRBJ1-3): SQTIHQWPATLVQPVGSPLSLECTVEGTSNPNLYWYRQAAGRGLQLLFYSVGIGQISSEVPQNLSASRPQDRQFILSSKKLLLSDSGFYLCAWSVTAGNTIYFGEGSWLTVV.

This chain joins TRBV15 and TRBJ1-2, with 11 bases lining up with TRBD1. The CDR3 sequence is 14 residues long. From germline, CDR1 is LNHNV and CDR2 YYDKDF (reference sequence). J lost 6 bases, V lost 7 bases, and 7 bases had no gene match. CDR3 region: CATTPDRGPDGYTF. Here the CDR3 DNA reads TGTGCCACCACCCCGGACAGGGGGCCGGATGGCTACACCTTC.

CDR3 coding DNA: TGTGCCAGCAGCACTGGGACAGAACTGGCCTATGGCTACACCTTC. Encoded protein: CASSTGTELAYGYTF. The chain employs TRBV11-2 and TRBJ1-2, with 7 positions matching TRBD1. Germline assignment: CDR1 SGHAT and CDR2 FQNNGV. The CDR3 consists of 15 residues. V trimming: 5 bases; J trimming: 4 bases; junction bases outside the gene matches: 10.

The CDR3 coding sequence is TGTGCCAGCAGCGATATTTGGTTTGAAGCTTTCTTT. This encodes CASSDIWFEAFF. J is TRBJ1-1 and V is TRBV12-3 or TRBV12-4; D gene unclear. CDR3 length: 12 residues. The V and J ends lost 6 bases and 7 bases respectively, with 12 bases between them.

The V gene is TRBV9, the J gene TRBJ2-2, with D hard to call. The CDR3 runs 12 residues. In germline, CDR1 is SGDLS, CDR2 YYNGEE. V lost 3 bases and J lost 2, with 2 bases in between. CDR3 sequence reads: CASSANTGELFF. CDR3 coding DNA: TGTGCCAGCAGCGCCAACACCGGGGAGCTGTTTTTT. Full variable domain (outside the CDR3, taken from reference TRBV9 and TRBJ2-2): DSGVTQTPKHLITATGQRVTLRCSPRSGDLSVYWYQQSLDQGLQFLIQYYNGEERAKGNILERFSAQQFPDLHSELNLSSLELGDSALYFCASSANTGELFFGEGSRLTVL.

The V call is TRBV28, the J call TRBJ1-5; D is perhaps TRBD1 (5 bases). V shed 7 bases and J shed 9 bases, with 10 bases lying between them. CDR3 length: 11 residues. Germline V gives CDR1 MDHEN, CDR2 SYDVKM. CDR3 DNA sequence: TGTGCCAGCAAGGCGGGGGGGCCCCAGCATTTT. It is translated as CASKAGGPQHF.

The chain carries TRBV7-9 and TRBJ1-1; D ambiguous. Germline V gives CDR1 SEHNR, CDR2 FQNEAQ (reference sequence). V dropped 1 base and J dropped 0 bases, with 6 bases sitting between them. This CDR3 has 14 residues. Written as DNA, the CDR3 is TGTGCCAGCAGCTTAGGCGGACTGAACACTGAAGCTTTCTTT. This encodes CASSLGGLNTEAFF.

This chain joins TRBV28 and TRBJ1-2; D gene uncertain. The germline gives CDR1 MDHEN, CDR2 SYDVKM. V shed 4 bases and J shed 4 bases, with 19 bases lying between them. The CDR3 is 16 amino acids. CDR3 DNA sequence: TGTGCCAGCAGTTCCCCTGGGCGGACCTGGGGCTATGGCTACACCTTC. Translation gives CASSSPGRTWGYGYTF.

This chain connects TRBV12-5 to TRBJ2-1; a possible D gene is TRBD2 (6 bases). The CDR3 totals 14 residues. Trimming took off 6 bases at V and 4 bases at J, with 13 bases between the two ends. The V gene's germline CDR1 is LGHNT and CDR2 FRNRAP. The CDR3: CASGPGTPYNEQFF. In DNA, the CDR3 is TGTGCTAGTGGCCCCGGGACTCCGTACAATGAGCAGTTCTTC.

V usage is TRBV12-5 and J usage is TRBJ1-5; D perhaps matches TRBD1 (6 bases). The CDR3 extends over 16 amino acids. CDR1 and CDR2 (germline): LGHNT, FRNRAP. The ends were cut back, 4 bases at V and 3 bases at J, with 16 bases in the middle. The chain's CDR3 is CASGSRGAAPNQPQHF. The CDR3 coding sequence is TGTGCTAGTGGTTCCCGGGGGGCAGCACCCAATCAGCCCCAGCATTTT.

This chain uses TRBV7-9 with TRBJ2-7; D is unclear. The germline CDR1 and CDR2 sequences are SEHNR and FQNEAQ (reference sequence). This CDR3 has 12 amino acids. With 3 bases removed from V and 3 bases from J, the gap between germline ends came to 6 bases. This chain's CDR3 is CASSLSGYEQYF. CDR3 nucleotides: TGTGCCAGCAGCTTGTCTGGCTACGAGCAGTACTTC.

The chain recombines TRBV9 with TRBJ2-1; 8 bases match TRBD1. This CDR3 is 12 amino acids long. V lost 3 bases to trimming and J lost 13 bases; unmatched junction nucleotides: 6. The germline CDR1 and CDR2 sequences are SGDLS and YYNGEE. The CDR3 spells CASSANGQGQFF. DNA for the CDR3: TGTGCCAGCAGCGCAAACGGACAGGGTCAGTTCTTC.

This clone appeared once. This chain joins TRBV3-1 (or the pseudogene TRBV3-2) and TRBJ1-2; 9 nucleotides agree with TRBD1. Germline lookup yields CDR1 LGHDT and CDR2 YNNKEL (reference sequence). Losses at the gene ends were 2 bases for V and 4 bases for J; bases not matched to a gene: 2. The CDR3 has 14 residues. This CDR3 reads CASSQLDRGYGYTF. In nucleotides, the CDR3 is TGTGCCAGCAGCCAACTGGACAGGGGCTATGGCTACACCTTC.

The V gene is TRBV19, the J gene TRBJ1-1, with 9 bases that match TRBD1. CDR1 and CDR2 (germline): LNHDA, SQIVND (reference sequence). The CDR3 is 17 amino acids. The V segment lost 9 bases and the J segment 1 base; nucleotides outside the gene matches: 15. Written as DNA, the CDR3 is TGTGCCAGCAAAGCGGGACAGGGCTACCCTTCGAACACTGAAGCTTTCTTT. This codes for CASKAGQGYPSNTEAFF.

This clone is a singleton in its sample. The chain joins TRBV5-4 to TRBJ2-7; D is perhaps TRBD2 (6 bases). Trimming took off 3 bases at V and 4 bases at J, with 17 bases between the two ends. CDR1 SGHNT and CDR2 YYREEE come from the germline V gene (reference sequence). The CDR3 loop spans 15 amino acids. The CDR3 DNA reads as TGTGCCAGCAGCTCACAGACTAGTATGGGGTACGAGCAGTACTTC. It translates to CASSSQTSMGYEQYF.

The gene calls are TRBV27 and TRBJ2-2, with unresolved D. Trimming removed 1 base from V and 1 base from J, with 10 bases in between. The CDR3 consists of 16 residues. CDR1 and CDR2 from the germline V gene are MNHEY and SMNVEV (reference sequence). This CDR3 reads CASSLFPGLNTGELFF. The CDR3 coding sequence is TGTGCCAGCAGTTTATTTCCAGGCCTGAACACCGGGGAGCTGTTTTTT.

This sequence joins TRBV19 and TRBJ1-5, with 9 bases aligning to TRBD1. The V gene's germline CDR1 is LNHDA and CDR2 SQIVND (reference sequence). The J segment lost 0 bases and the V segment lost 1 base, leaving 10 bases of the junction unmatched. The CDR3 consists of 19 residues. The CDR3 loop is CASSIGPGQGRFSNQPQHF. The CDR3 nucleotides are TGTGCCAGTAGTATAGGGCCGGGACAGGGACGATTTAGCAATCAGCCCCAGCATTTT.